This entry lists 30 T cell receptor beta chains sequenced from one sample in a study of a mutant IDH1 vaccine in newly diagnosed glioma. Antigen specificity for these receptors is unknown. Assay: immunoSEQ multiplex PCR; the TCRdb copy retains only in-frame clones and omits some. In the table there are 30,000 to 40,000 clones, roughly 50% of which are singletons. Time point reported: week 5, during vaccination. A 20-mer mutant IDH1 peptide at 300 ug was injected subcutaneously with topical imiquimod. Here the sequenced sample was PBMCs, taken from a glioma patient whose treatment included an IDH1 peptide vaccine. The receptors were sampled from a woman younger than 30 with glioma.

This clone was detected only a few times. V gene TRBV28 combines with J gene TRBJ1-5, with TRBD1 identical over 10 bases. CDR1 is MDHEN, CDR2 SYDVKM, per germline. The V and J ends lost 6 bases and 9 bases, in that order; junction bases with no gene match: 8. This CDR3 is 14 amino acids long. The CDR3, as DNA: TGTGCCAGCAGCGCGACAGGGGGCTCTAGGCCCCAGCATTTT. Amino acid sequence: CASSATGGSRPQHF.

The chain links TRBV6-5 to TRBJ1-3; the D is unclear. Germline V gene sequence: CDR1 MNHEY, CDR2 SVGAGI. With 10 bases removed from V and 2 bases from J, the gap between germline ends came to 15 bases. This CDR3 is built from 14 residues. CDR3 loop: CATGDLRAGNTIYF. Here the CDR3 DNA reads TGTGCCACCGGCGACCTACGAGCTGGAAACACCATATATTTT.

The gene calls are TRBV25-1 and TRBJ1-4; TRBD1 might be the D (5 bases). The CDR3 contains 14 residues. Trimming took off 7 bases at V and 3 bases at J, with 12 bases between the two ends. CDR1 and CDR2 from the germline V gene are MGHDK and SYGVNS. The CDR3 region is CASNQGAPNEKLFF. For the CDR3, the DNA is TGTGCCAGCAACCAAGGGGCCCCTAATGAAAAACTGTTTTTT.

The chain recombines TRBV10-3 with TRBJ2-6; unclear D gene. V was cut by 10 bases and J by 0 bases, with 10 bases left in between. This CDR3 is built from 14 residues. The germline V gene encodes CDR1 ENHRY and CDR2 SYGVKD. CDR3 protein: CASSVLSGANVLTF. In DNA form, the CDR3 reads TGTGCCAGCTCTGTTCTCTCTGGGGCCAACGTCCTGACTTTC.

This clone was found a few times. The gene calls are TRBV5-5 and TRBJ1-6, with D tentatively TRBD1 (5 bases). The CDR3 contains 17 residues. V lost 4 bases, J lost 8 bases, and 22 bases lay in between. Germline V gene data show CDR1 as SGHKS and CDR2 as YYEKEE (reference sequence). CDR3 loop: CASSVAFDSFRDSPLHF. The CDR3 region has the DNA TGTGCCAGCAGCGTAGCCTTCGACAGTTTTCGAGATTCACCCCTCCACTTT.

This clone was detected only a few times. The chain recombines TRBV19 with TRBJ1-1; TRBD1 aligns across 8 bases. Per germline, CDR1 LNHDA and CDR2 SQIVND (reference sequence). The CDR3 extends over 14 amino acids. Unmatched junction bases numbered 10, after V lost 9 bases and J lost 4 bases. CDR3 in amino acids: CASRQPQGATEAFF. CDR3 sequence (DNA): TGTGCCAGCCGACAACCGCAGGGGGCCACTGAAGCTTTCTTT.

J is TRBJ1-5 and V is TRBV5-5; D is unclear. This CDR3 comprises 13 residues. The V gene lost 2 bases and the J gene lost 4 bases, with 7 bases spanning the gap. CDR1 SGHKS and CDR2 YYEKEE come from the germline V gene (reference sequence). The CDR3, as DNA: TGTGCCAGCAGCTTATTGTGGAATCAGCCCCAGCATTTT. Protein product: CASSLLWNQPQHF. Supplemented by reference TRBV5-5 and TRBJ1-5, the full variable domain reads DAGVTQSPTHLIKTRGQQVTLRCSPISGHKSVSWYQQVLGQGPQFIFQYYEKEERGRGNFPDRFSARQFPNYSSELNVNALLLGDSALYLCASSLLWNQPQHFGDGTRLSIL.

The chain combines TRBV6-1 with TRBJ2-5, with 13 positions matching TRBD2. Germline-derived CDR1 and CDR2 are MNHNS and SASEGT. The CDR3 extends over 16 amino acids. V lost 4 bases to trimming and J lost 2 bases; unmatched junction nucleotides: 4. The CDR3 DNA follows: TGTGCCAGCAGTGTCTCACTAGCGGGGGGGCAAGAGACCCAGTACTTC. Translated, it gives CASSVSLAGGQETQYF.

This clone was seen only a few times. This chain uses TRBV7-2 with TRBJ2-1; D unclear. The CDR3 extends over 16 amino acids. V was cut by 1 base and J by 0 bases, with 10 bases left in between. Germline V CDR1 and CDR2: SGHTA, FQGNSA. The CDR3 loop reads CASSLVLRSSYNEQFF. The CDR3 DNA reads TGTGCCAGCAGCTTAGTATTGCGGAGCTCCTACAATGAGCAGTTCTTC.

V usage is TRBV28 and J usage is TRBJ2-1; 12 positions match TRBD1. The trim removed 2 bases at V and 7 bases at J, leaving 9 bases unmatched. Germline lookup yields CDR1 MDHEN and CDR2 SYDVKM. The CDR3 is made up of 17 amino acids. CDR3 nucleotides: TGTGCCAGCAGTTTAAACCTGGGACAGGGGGCGGAAAATGAGCAGTTCTTC. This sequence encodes CASSLNLGQGAENEQFF.

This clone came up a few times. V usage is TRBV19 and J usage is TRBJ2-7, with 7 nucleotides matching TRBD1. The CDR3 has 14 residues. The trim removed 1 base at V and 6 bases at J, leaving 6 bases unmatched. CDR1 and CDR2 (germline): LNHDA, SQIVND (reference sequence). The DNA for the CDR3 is TGTGCCAGTAGTATAGTCCCGGGACAGACCGAGCAGTACTTC. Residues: CASSIVPGQTEQYF.

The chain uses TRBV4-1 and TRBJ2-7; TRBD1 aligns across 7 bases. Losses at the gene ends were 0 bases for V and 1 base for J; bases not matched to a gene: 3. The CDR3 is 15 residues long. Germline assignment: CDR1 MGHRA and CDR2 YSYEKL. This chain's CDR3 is CASSQDDRESYEQYF. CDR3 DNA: TGCGCCAGCAGCCAAGACGACAGGGAATCCTACGAGCAGTACTTC.

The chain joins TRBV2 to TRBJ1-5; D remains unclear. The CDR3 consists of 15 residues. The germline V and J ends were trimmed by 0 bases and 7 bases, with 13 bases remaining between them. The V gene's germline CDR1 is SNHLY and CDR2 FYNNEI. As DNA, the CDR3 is TGTGCCAGCAGTGAAGCGTTGTCAAGATTACAGCCCCAGCATTTT. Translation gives CASSEALSRLQPQHF.

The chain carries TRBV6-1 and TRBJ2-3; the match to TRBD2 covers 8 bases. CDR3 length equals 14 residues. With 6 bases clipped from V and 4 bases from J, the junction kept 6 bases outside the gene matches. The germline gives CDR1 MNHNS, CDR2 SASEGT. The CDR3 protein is CASRRLAFADTQYF. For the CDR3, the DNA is TGTGCCAGCAGGCGACTAGCGTTCGCAGATACGCAGTATTTT.

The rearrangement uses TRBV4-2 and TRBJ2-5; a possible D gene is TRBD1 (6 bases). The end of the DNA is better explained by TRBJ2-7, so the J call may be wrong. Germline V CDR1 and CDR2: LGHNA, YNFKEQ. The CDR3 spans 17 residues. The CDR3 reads CASSQDPRTEDSYEQYF. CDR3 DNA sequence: TGTGCCAGCAGCCAAGATCCCAGGACAGAGGACTCCTACGAGCAGTACTTC.

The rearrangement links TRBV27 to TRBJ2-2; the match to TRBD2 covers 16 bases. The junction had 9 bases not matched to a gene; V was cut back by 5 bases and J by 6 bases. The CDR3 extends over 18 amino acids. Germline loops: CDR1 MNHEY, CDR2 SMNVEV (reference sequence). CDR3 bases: TGTGCCAGCAGTGCCGACCCCGGGACTAGCGGGAGGGCCGGGGAGCTGTTTTTT. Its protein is CASSADPGTSGRAGELFF.

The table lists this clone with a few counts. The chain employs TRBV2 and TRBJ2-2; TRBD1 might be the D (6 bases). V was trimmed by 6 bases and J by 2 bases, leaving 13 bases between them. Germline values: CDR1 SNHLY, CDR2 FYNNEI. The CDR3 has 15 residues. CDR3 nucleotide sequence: TGTGCCAGCAGACTACAGGGTTACAACACCGGGGAGCTGTTTTTT. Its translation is CASRLQGYNTGELFF.

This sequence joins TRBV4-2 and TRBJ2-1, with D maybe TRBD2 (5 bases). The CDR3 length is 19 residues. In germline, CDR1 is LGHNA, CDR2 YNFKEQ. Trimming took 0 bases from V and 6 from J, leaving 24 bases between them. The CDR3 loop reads CASSQEEATADLGRNEQFF. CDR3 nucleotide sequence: TGTGCCAGCAGCCAAGAGGAGGCGACTGCAGATCTTGGTCGCAATGAGCAGTTCTTC.

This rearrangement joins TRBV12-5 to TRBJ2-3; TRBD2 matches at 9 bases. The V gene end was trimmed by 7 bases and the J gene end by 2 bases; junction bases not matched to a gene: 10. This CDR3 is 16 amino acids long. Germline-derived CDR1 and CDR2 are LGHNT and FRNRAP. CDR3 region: CASALSGGLSTDTQYF. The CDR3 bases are TGTGCTAGTGCCCTTAGCGGGGGCCTCTCCACAGATACGCAGTATTTT.

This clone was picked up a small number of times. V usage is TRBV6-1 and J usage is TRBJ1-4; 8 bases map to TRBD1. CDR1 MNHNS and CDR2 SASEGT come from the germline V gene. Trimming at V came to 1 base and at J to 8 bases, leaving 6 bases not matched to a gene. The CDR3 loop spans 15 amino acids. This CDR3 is CASSEGTGGGEKLFF. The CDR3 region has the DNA TGTGCCAGCAGTGAAGGAACAGGGGGAGGGGAAAAACTGTTTTTT.

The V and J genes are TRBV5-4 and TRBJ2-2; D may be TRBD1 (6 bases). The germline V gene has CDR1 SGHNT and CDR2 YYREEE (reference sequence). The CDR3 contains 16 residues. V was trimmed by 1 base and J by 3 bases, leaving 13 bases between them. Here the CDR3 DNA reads TGTGCCAGCAGCTTGTCTTCCGGACAGTACACCGGGGAGCTGTTTTTT. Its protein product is CASSLSSGQYTGELFF.

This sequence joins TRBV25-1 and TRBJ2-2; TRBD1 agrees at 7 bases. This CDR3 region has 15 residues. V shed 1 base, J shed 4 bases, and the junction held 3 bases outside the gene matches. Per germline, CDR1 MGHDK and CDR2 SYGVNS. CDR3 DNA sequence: TGTGCCAGCAGTGAATCTGCAGGGGGCACCGGGGAGCTGTTTTTT. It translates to CASSESAGGTGELFF.

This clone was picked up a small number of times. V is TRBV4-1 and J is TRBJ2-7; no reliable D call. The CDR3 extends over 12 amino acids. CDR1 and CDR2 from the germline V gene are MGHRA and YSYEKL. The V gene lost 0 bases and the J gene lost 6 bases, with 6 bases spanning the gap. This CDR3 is CASSQDSGEQYF. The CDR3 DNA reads TGCGCCAGCAGCCAAGATTCGGGCGAGCAGTACTTC.

The CDR3 coding sequence is TGTGCCAGCGCCTTGGGGTCGAGGGGATACTATGGCTACACCTTC. Translated: CASALGSRGYYGYTF. The rearrangement links TRBV6-5 to TRBJ1-2; D possibly corresponds to TRBD1 (5 bases). CDR1 is MNHEY, CDR2 SVGAGI, per germline. V was trimmed by 8 bases and J by 3 bases, leaving 19 bases between them. This CDR3 has 15 amino acids.

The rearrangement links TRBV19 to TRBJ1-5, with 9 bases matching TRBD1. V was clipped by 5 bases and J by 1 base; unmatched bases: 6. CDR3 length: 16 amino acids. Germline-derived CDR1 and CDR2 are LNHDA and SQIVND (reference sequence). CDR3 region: CASSDRGAVSNQPQHF. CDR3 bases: TGTGCCAGTAGTGACAGGGGGGCGGTGAGCAATCAGCCCCAGCATTTT.

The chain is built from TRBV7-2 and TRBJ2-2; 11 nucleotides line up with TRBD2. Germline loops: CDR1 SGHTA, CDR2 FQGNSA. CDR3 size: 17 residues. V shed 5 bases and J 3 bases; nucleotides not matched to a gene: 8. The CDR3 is CASSRAGLAVYTGELFF. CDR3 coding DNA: TGTGCCAGCAGCAGAGCGGGACTAGCGGTATACACCGGGGAGCTGTTTTTT.

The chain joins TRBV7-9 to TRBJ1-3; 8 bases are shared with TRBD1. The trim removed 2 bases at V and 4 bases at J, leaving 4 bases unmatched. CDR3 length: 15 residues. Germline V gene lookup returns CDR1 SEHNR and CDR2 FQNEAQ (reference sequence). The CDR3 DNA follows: TGTGCCAGCAGCTTACAGGGGGCAACAGGAAACACCATATATTTT. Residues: CASSLQGATGNTIYF.

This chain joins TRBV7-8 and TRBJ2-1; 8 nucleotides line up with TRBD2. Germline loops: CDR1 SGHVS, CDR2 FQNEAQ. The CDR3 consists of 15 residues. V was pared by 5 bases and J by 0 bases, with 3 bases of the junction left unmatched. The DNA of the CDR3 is TGTGCCAGCAGCAGAACTAGCGGCTCCTACAATGAGCAGTTCTTC. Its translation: CASSRTSGSYNEQFF.

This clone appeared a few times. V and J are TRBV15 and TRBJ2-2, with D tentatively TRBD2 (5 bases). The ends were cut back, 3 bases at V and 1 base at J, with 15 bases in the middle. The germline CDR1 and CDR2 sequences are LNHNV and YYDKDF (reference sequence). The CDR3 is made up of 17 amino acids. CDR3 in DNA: TGTGCCACCAGCAGGGCCCGAGGGTCCTTGAACACCGGGGAGCTGTTTTTT. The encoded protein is CATSRARGSLNTGELFF. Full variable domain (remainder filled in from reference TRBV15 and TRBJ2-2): DAMVIQNPRYQVTQFGKPVTLSCSQTLNHNVMYWYQQKSSQAPKLLFHYYDKDFNNEADTPDNFQSRRPNTSFCFLDIRSPGLGDTAMYLCATSRARGSLNTGELFFGEGSRLTVL.

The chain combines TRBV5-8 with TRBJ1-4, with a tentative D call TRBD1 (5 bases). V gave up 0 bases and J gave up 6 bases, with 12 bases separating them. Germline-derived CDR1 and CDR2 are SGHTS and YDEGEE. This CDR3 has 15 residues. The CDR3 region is CASSLATASDEKLFF. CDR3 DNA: TGTGCCAGCAGCTTGGCGACAGCCTCGGATGAAAAACTGTTTTTT.